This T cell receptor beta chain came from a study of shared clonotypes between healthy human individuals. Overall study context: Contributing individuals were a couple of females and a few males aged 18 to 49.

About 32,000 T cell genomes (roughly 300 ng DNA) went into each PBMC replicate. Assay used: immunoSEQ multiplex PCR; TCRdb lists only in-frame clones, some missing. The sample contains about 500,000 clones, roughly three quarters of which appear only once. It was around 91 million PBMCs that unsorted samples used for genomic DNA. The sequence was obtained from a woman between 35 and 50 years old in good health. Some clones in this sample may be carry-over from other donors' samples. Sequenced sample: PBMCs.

The CDR3 DNA reads as TGTGCCAGCAGCCAAGCCCTACCCGGGCCCCAGGGGGGGACCCAGTACTTC. Translation: CASSQALPGPQGGTQYF. The genes are TRBV4-2 and TRBJ2-5; a possible D gene is TRBD1 (7 bases). V was cut by 1 base and J by 7 bases, with 22 bases left in between. Germline V CDR1 and CDR2: LGHNA, YNFKEQ. This CDR3 is 17 amino acids long.